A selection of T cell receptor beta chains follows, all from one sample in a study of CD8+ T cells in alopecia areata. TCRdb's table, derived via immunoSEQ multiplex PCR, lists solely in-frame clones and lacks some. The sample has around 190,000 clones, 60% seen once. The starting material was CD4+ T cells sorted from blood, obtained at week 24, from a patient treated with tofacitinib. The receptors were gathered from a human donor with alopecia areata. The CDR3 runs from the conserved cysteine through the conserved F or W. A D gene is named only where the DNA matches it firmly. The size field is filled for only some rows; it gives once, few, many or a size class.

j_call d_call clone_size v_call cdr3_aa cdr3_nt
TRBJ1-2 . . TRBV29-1 CSVADRDYGYTF TGCAGCGTTGCCGACAGAGACTATGGCTACACCTTC
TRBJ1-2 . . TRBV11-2 CASSLGQANYGYTF TGTGCCAGCAGCTTAGGACAGGCCAACTATGGCTACACCTTC
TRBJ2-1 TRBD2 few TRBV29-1 CSVGGVEQFF TGCAGCGTGGGGGGGGTAGAGCAGTTCTTC
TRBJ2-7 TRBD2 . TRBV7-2 CASSLGTSGGYEQYF TGTGCCAGCAGCTTAGGGACTAGCGGGGGGTACGAGCAGTACTTC
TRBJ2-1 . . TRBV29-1 CSVAGYSYNEQFF TGCAGCGTTGCAGGGTACTCCTACAATGAGCAGTTCTTC
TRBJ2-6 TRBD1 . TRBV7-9 CASSDRGRQTGANVLTF TGTGCCAGCAGCGACAGGGGGCGTCAAACTGGGGCCAACGTCCTGACTTTC
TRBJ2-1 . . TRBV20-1 CSSPDYNEQFF TGCAGTAGCCCGGATTACAATGAGCAGTTCTTC
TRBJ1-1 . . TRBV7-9 CASSLAGKPNTEAFF TGTGCCAGCAGCTTAGCGGGCAAGCCGAACACTGAAGCTTTCTTT
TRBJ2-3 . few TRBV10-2 CASSVPGPSSTDTQYF TGCGCCAGCAGTGTGCCGGGGCCTTCTAGCACAGATACGCAGTATTTT
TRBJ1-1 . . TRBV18 CASSSIGGSETEAFF TGTGCCAGCTCATCGATTGGGGGGTCTGAGACTGAAGCTTTCTTT
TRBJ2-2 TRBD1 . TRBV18 CASSPLQGANTGELFF TGTGCCAGCTCACCACTTCAGGGGGCGAACACCGGGGAGCTGTTTTTT
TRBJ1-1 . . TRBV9 CASSVQTLLTEAFF TGTGCCAGCAGCGTACAGACCCTCCTCACTGAAGCTTTCTTT
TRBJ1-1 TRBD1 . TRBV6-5 CASRVQGQGNTEAFF TGTGCCAGCAGAGTCCAGGGACAGGGGAACACTGAAGCTTTCTTT
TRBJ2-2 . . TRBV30 CAWSGTTNTGELFF TGTGCCTGGAGTGGCACTACGAACACCGGGGAGCTGTTTTTT
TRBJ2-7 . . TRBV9 CASSEGRTAYEQYF TGTGCCAGCAGCGAAGGGAGGACAGCCTACGAGCAGTACTTC
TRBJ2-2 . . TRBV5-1 CASTFGQSRNTGELFF TGCGCCAGCACCTTCGGACAATCTAGGAACACCGGGGAGCTGTTTTTT
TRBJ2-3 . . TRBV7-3 CASSASRSGTDTQYF TGTGCCAGCAGCGCCAGTCGGTCGGGCACAGATACGCAGTATTTT
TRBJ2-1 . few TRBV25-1 CASSATPKGSEQFF TGTGCCAGCAGTGCCACCCCAAAGGGGAGTGAGCAGTTCTTC
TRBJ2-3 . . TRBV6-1 CATQVGWLTDTQYF TGTGCCACCCAGGTCGGTTGGCTCACAGATACGCAGTATTTT
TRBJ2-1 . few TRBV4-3 CASSQEDYNEQFF TGCGCCAGCAGCCAAGAAGACTACAATGAGCAGTTCTTC
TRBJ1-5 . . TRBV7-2 CASSRNSNQPQHF TGTGCCAGCAGCCGCAATAGCAATCAGCCCCAGCATTTT
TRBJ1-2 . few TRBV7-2 CASSLVSEPTYGYTF TGTGCCAGCAGCTTAGTCTCAGAGCCTACCTATGGCTACACCTTC
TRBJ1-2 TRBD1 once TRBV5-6 CASSLGQGTSGYTF TGTGCCAGCAGCTTAGGACAGGGAACATCCGGCTACACCTTC
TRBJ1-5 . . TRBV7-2 CASSLDVRQGKPQHF TGTGCCAGCAGCTTAGACGTTCGGCAGGGCAAGCCCCAGCATTTT
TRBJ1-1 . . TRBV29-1 CSVSDGGEAFF TGCAGCGTTTCCGATGGCGGTGAAGCTTTCTTT
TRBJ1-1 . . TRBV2 CASSEDNTRLNTEAFF TGTGCCAGCAGTGAAGACAATACCAGATTGAACACTGAAGCTTTCTTT
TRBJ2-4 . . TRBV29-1 CSVEEQGSIQYF TGCAGCGTTGAAGAACAGGGTAGCATTCAGTACTTC
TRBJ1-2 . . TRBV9 CASSQEGRYGYTF TGTGCCAGCAGCCAGGAGGGCAGATATGGCTACACCTTC
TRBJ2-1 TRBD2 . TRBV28 CASLAGGYNEQFF TGTGCCAGCTTAGCGGGGGGGTACAATGAGCAGTTCTTC
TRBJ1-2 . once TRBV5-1 CASSPIRGTGYTF TGCGCCAGCAGCCCAATCCGGGGAACTGGCTACACCTTC
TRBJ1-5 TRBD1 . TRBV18 CAIPGTGGNQPQHF TGTGCCATACCAGGGACAGGGGGCAATCAGCCCCAGCATTTT
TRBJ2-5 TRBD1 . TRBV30 CAWAGTGQETQYF TGTGCCTGGGCCGGGACAGGCCAAGAGACCCAGTACTTC
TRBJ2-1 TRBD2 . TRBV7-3 CASSLAASGYNEQFF TGTGCCAGCAGCTTGGCAGCTAGCGGGTACAATGAGCAGTTCTTC
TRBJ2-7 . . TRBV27 CASSFLRRAPYEQYF TGTGCCAGCAGTTTTCTTCGACGGGCTCCCTACGAGCAGTACTTC
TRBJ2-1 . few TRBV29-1 CSVDQGGSYNEQFF TGCAGCGTTGATCAGGGAGGCTCCTACAATGAGCAGTTCTTC
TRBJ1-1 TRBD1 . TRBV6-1 CASSEQGVNTEAFF TGTGCCAGCAGTGAACAGGGGGTGAACACTGAAGCTTTCTTT
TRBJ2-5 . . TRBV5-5 CASSLREQDTQETQYF TGTGCCAGCAGCTTGAGGGAACAGGATACGCAAGAGACCCAGTACTTC